This T cell receptor (beta chain) is from a study of technical replicates of blood from a few donors (dated by TCRdb to 2016 to 2017). To prepare the library, the immunoSEQ multiplex PCR assay was applied. TCRdb took over this immuneACCESS table, retaining in-frame rearrangements with V and J assigned. Such tables are incomplete; in checked studies, under half of the missing clones stem from an unresolved V gene, and the remainder is unexplained. This sample gives about 100,000 clones in total; roughly 96% of them show up just once. Of the sample, under 0.45% falls within the top ten clones. In regard to this clone: Which antigen it targets is not known. No much larger clonotype is one base removed from it; base qualities were not supplied.

The CDR3, cysteine through phenylalanine, is 15 amino acids long. Kept here is only the CDR3 DNA, which spans 45 bases and is read in frame from base 1. From a lookup of the germline V gene, CDR1 and CDR2 are SGDLS and YYNGEE. Germline trimming amounts to 3 bases on V and 6 bases on J, with 6 as the count of junction bases outside the gene matches. Here the chain combines TRBV9 and TRBJ2-2, with 9 bases in between that match TRBD2. Material: T cells isolated from PBMCs. This TCR was recovered from a human donor in good health. The CDR3 protein sequence reads: CASSAGLAFPGELFF. The nucleotides read TGTGCCAGCAGCGCGGGACTAGCCTTCCCCGGGGAGCTGTTTTTT.